A selection of T cell receptor beta chains follows, all from one sample in a study of T cell responses to AZD1222 COVID-19 vaccine. Profiling relied on immunoSEQ multiplex PCR, and the TCRdb table lists in-frame clones only, not all of them. The sample lists over 95,000 clones; around nine tenths were seen once. The sequencing used peripheral blood, collected on day 0 of AZD1222 vaccination. Source of these receptors: an adult in good health. CDR3s include the opening cysteine and the closing phenylalanine or tryptophan. The D gene is left open where the match is weak.

len: 16
j_gene: TRBJ2-3
v_gene: TRBV5-6
d_gene: -
CDR3nt: TGTGCCAGCAGCTACAAAGTAGCGGAAAGCACAGATACGCAGTATTTT
CDR3aa: CASSYKVAESTDTQYF

len: 16
j_gene: TRBJ2-1
v_gene: TRBV5-5
d_gene: TRBD2
CDR3nt: TGTGCCAGCAGCTTGACCCTAGCGGGAGCCTACAATGAGCAGTTCTTC
CDR3aa: CASSLTLAGAYNEQFF

len: 14
j_gene: TRBJ1-1
v_gene: TRBV11-1
d_gene: -
CDR3nt: TGTGCCAGCAGCCCACAGACGAGGGGCACTGAAGCTTTCTTT
CDR3aa: CASSPQTRGTEAFF

len: 11
j_gene: TRBJ2-1
v_gene: TRBV6-5
d_gene: -
CDR3nt: TGTGCCAGCAGTCGCAACAATGAGCAGTTCTTC
CDR3aa: CASSRNNEQFF

len: 15
j_gene: TRBJ2-7
v_gene: TRBV28
d_gene: TRBD1
CDR3nt: TGTGCCAGCAGTTACACCGGGACAGGATATGGCGAGCAGTACTTC
CDR3aa: CASSYTGTGYGEQYF

len: 15
j_gene: TRBJ1-2
v_gene: TRBV29-1
d_gene: -
CDR3nt: TGCAGCGTTGATGCAAGCAGGGATACCAACTATGGCTACACCTTC
CDR3aa: CSVDASRDTNYGYTF

len: 15
j_gene: TRBJ2-3
v_gene: TRBV4-2
d_gene: -
CDR3nt: TGTGCCAGCAGCCAATTAAGCGGAGCGGGAGATACGCAGTATTTT
CDR3aa: CASSQLSGAGDTQYF

len: 14
j_gene: TRBJ1-1
v_gene: TRBV6-5
d_gene: TRBD1
CDR3nt: TGTGCCAGCAGCCTTGGGCAGGGGGGCACTGAAGCTTTCTTT
CDR3aa: CASSLGQGGTEAFF

len: 13
j_gene: TRBJ1-2
v_gene: TRBV7-9
d_gene: -
CDR3nt: TGTGCCAGCAGCCGCGACAGTAACTATGGCTACACCTTC
CDR3aa: CASSRDSNYGYTF

len: 13
j_gene: TRBJ2-7
v_gene: TRBV7-9
d_gene: -
CDR3nt: TGTGCCAGCAACCCCACCGGGGGGCCCGAGCAGTACTTC
CDR3aa: CASNPTGGPEQYF

len: 12
j_gene: TRBJ1-1
v_gene: TRBV5-1
d_gene: -
CDR3nt: TGCGCCAGCAGCTTTACAGGGCAGGAAGCTTTCTTT
CDR3aa: CASSFTGQEAFF